The 13 T cell receptor beta chains below all came from one sample that was sequenced in a study of blood T cell repertoires in COVID-19. Libraries were prepared by immunoSEQ multiplex PCR; TCRdb keeps only in-frame clonotypes and omits some of them. The table lists roughly 190,000 clones, about 78% of them singletons, with approximately 8.6% in the top ten. The source material was peripheral blood. Receptor source: a woman in her 50s with active or convalescent COVID-19.

The chain is built from TRBV18 and TRBJ2-7; 10 bases match TRBD1. V was clipped by 4 bases and J by 5 bases; unmatched bases: 5. Germline CDR1 and CDR2: KGHSH and LQKENI. The CDR3 consists of 14 residues. The CDR3 sequence: CASSRTGGIDEQYF. The CDR3 DNA sequence: TGTGCCAGCTCACGGACAGGGGGGATCGACGAGCAGTACTTC.

The chain combines TRBV10-3 with TRBJ2-3, with TRBD2 matching over 9 bases. V was pared by 6 bases and J by 4 bases, with 8 bases of the junction left unmatched. The germline gives CDR1 ENHRY, CDR2 SYGVKD. The CDR3 loop spans 15 amino acids. CDR3 sequence (DNA): TGTGCCATCAGGGTAGCGGGAGAGGACCCAGATACGCAGTATTTT. Its protein product is CAIRVAGEDPDTQYF.

A few counts support this clone. This chain connects TRBV19 to TRBJ1-5; D perhaps matches TRBD1 (6 bases). Germline-derived CDR1 and CDR2 are LNHDA and SQIVND (reference sequence). There are 20 residues in the CDR3. V gave up 3 bases and J gave up 0 bases, with 24 bases separating them. Here the CDR3 reads CASSMRSSWYRANSNQPQHF. In nucleotides, the CDR3 is TGTGCCAGTAGTATGAGGTCGTCGTGGTACAGGGCGAATAGCAATCAGCCCCAGCATTTT. The complete variable domain, with remaining parts taken from reference TRBV19 and TRBJ1-5, reads DGGITQSPKYLFRKEGQNVTLSCEQNLNHDAMYWYRQDPGQGLRLIYYSQIVNDFQKGDIAEGYSVSREKKESFPLTVTSAQKNPTAFYLCASSMRSSWYRANSNQPQHFGDGTRLSIL.

V is TRBV29-1 and J is TRBJ2-3; TRBD2 matches at 10 bases. Germline CDR1 reads SQVTM; CDR2 reads ANQGSEA. The CDR3 has 14 amino acids. V lost 4 bases and J lost 4; bases outside the gene matches: 5. The CDR3: CSVVLAGEADTQYF. In DNA, the CDR3 is TGCAGCGTTGTCCTAGCGGGAGAAGCAGATACGCAGTATTTT.

This clone appeared a single time. The gene calls are TRBV7-8 and TRBJ2-5, with 12 bases matching TRBD2. From germline, CDR1 is SGHVS and CDR2 FQNEAQ. The CDR3 sequence is 17 residues long. With 5 bases clipped from V and 7 bases from J, the junction kept 14 bases outside the gene matches. The CDR3 region is CASSPSGASGGAGTQYF. CDR3 DNA: TGTGCCAGCAGCCCCAGTGGGGCTAGCGGGGGGGCGGGGACCCAGTACTTC.

DNA of the CDR3: TGTGCCAGCAGCCTGCAAGGGGTCGGAGCTTTCTTT. The encoded protein is CASSLQGVGAFF. The V call is TRBV7-2, the J call TRBJ1-1; maybe TRBD1 (5 bases). The CDR3 consists of 12 residues. Germline CDR1 and CDR2: SGHTA and FQGNSA. Deletions cut 5 bases from V and 10 bases from J, with 14 bases between. The full variable domain, its missing parts supplied by reference TRBV7-2 and TRBJ1-1, is GAGVSQSPSNKVTEKGKDVELRCDPISGHTALYWYRQSLGQGLEFLIYFQGNSAPDKSGLPSDRFSAERTGGSVSTLTIQRTQQEDSAVYLCASSLQGVGAFFGQGTRLTVV.

The V and J genes are TRBV19 and TRBJ1-5; 7 bases map to TRBD1. Germline V CDR1 and CDR2: LNHDA, SQIVND (reference sequence). Germline trimming cut 5 bases from V and 2 bases from J; bases unmatched to any gene: 9. The CDR3 covers 16 residues. CDR3 protein: CASSLEGAAGNQPQHF. CDR3 sequence (DNA): TGTGCCAGTAGTCTCGAGGGGGCCGCGGGCAATCAGCCCCAGCATTTT.

The chain carries TRBV9 and TRBJ1-1; D gene unclear. The CDR3 covers 14 residues. Trimming shortened V by 3 bases and J by 4 bases, and 13 bases separated the two germline ends. The V gene's germline CDR1 is SGDLS and CDR2 YYNGEE. The CDR3, as DNA: TGTGCCAGCAGCGCAGCGGACTTGGGCACTGAAGCTTTCTTT. This codes for CASSAADLGTEAFF.

The V gene is TRBV18, the J gene TRBJ2-3; maybe TRBD2 (5 bases). The CDR3 extends over 15 amino acids. V was shortened by 3 bases and J by 0 bases, with 10 bases between the two germline ends. Germline loops: CDR1 KGHSH, CDR2 LQKENI. The CDR3 nucleotides are TGTGCCAGCTCACCGAGCGGATCTAGCACAGATACGCAGTATTTT. Translated: CASSPSGSSTDTQYF. The full variable domain, with the rest looked up from reference TRBV18 and TRBJ2-3, is NAGVMQNPRHLVRRRGQEARLRCSPMKGHSHVYWYRQLPEEGLKFMVYLQKENIIDESGMPKERFSAEFPKEGPSILRIQQVVRGDSAAYFCASSPSGSSTDTQYFGPGTRLTVL.

The V gene is TRBV5-1, the J gene TRBJ2-3; TRBD2 agrees at 9 bases. Germline V lookup: CDR1 SGHRS, CDR2 YFSETQ. V shed 0 bases, J shed 5 bases, and the junction held 1 base outside the gene matches. This CDR3 has 14 residues. CDR3 coding DNA: TGCGCCAGCAGCTTGGGACTAGCGGAAGATACGCAGTATTTT. This codes for CASSLGLAEDTQYF.

In its sample, this clone was seen many times. The rearrangement joins TRBV7-3 to TRBJ1-6; the match to TRBD1 covers 10 bases. J gave up 9 bases and V 7 bases, and 12 bases lay outside the gene matches. Germline CDR1 SGHTA, CDR2 FQGTGA. This CDR3 comprises 16 residues. CDR3 sequence (DNA): TGTGCCAGCAACCCGAAAGGGACAGGGGACAGTTCACCCCTCCACTTT. It codes for CASNPKGTGDSSPLHF.

The chain combines TRBV5-5 with TRBJ1-3, with unresolved D. Germline CDR1 and CDR2: SGHKS and YYEKEE (reference sequence). The CDR3 spans 14 residues. V lost 0 bases and J lost 1, with 5 bases in between. The CDR3 reads CASSLAVSGNTIYF. The CDR3, as DNA: TGTGCCAGCAGCTTGGCTGTATCTGGAAACACCATATATTTT.

This chain links TRBV6-2 or TRBV6-3 with TRBJ1-2, with D possibly being TRBD1 (5 bases). Trimming removed 7 bases at V and 8 bases at J, with 20 bases between. The CDR3 runs to 14 residues. Germline CDR1 reads MNHEY; CDR2 reads SVGEGT. The CDR3 loop reads CASTPRGPPKGYTF. The CDR3 DNA reads as TGTGCCAGCACCCCAAGGGGCCCTCCGAAAGGCTACACCTTC.